This is a list of T cell receptor beta chains from one sample in a study of T cells after yellow fever vaccination. TCRdb re-analysed the 5' RACE reads in MiXCR, keeping a single row per CDR3 protein. The data contain roughly 70,000 distinct CDR3 sequences, 7.7% of them singletons. The sample in question was CD8+ T cells sorted from PBMCs, obtained on the day of the yellow fever booster vaccination. All receptors come from a man aged 30 to 45 who received the YFV17D yellow fever vaccine. Both conserved end residues are part of each CDR3. A D gene is named only where the DNA matches it firmly. Clone size, where shown, is once, few, many, or a class for clones that have expanded.

D gene	V gene	clone size	J gene	CDR3 DNA	CDR3 protein
-	TRBV7-3	few	TRBJ2-1	TGTGCCAGCAGCTTAACTATGGTCCCGGGCTCCTACAATGAGCAGTTCTTC	CASSLTMVPGSYNEQFF
-	TRBV4-3	few	TRBJ1-1	TGCGCCAGCAGCCAGGGGGATAGGGACACTGAAGCTTTCTTT	CASSQGDRDTEAFF
TRBD1	TRBV24-1	few	TRBJ2-2	TGTGCCACCAGTGAGCCGGGACAGATCACCGGGGAGCTGTTTTTT	CATSEPGQITGELFF
TRBD2	TRBV6-2/TRBV6-3	once	TRBJ2-1	TGTGCCAGCAGTCCCTGGGGGACTAGCAAGGGCCATGAGCAGTTCTTC	CASSPWGTSKGHEQFF
TRBD2	TRBV7-9	few	TRBJ2-1	TGTGCCAGCAGCTCGGGACTAGCGGCCCACAATGAGCAGTTCTTC	CASSSGLAAHNEQFF
TRBD2	TRBV9	once	TRBJ2-2	TGTGCCAGCAGCGCCAAGACTAGCGGGGTCGGTAGCGGTGCCGGGGAGCTGTTTTTT	CASSAKTSGVGSGAGELFF
-	TRBV10-1	-	TRBJ2-1	-	CACSASLAGGENEQFF
-	TRBV11-2	many	TRBJ2-5	TGTGCCAGCAGCCCCCCGGGTCAAGAGACCCAGTACTTC	CASSPPGQETQYF
-	TRBV4-3	-	TRBJ1-1	TGCGCCAGCAGCCAAGATCCCAGGGCGAACACTGAAGCTTTCTTT	CASSQDPRANTEAFF
-	TRBV7-9	few	TRBJ2-7	TGTGCCAGCAGCGTAGTGGGGTCCCCCTACGAGCAGTACTTC	CASSVVGSPYEQYF
-	TRBV20-1	-	TRBJ2-4	TGCAGTGCTAGAGATCGTCACGACGTTGGAGCGAGAGACATTCAGTACTTC	CSARDRHDVGARDIQYF